The 15 T cell receptor beta chains below all came from one sample that was sequenced in a study of blood T cell repertoires in COVID-19. Libraries were prepared by immunoSEQ multiplex PCR; TCRdb keeps only in-frame clonotypes and omits some of them. The sample holds about 270,000 clones, less than 90% seen once. Sequenced material: PBMCs or T cells enriched from blood (not recorded which). Receptor source: a woman in her fifties or sixties who had recovered from COVID-19.

The V and J genes are TRBV6-5 and TRBJ1-1; TRBD1 might be the D (5 bases). Germline V CDR1 and CDR2: MNHEY, SVGAGI. V dropped 7 bases and J dropped 1 base, with 10 bases sitting between them. The CDR3 runs to 13 residues. In DNA, the CDR3 is TGTGCCAGCATGTCGGGGGGGAACACTGAAGCTTTCTTT. Amino acids: CASMSGGNTEAFF.

The gene calls are TRBV9 and TRBJ2-7, with D tentatively TRBD2 (6 bases). Trimming shortened V by 4 bases and J by 1 base, and 12 bases separated the two germline ends. The CDR3 runs 14 residues. The germline gives CDR1 SGDLS, CDR2 YYNGEE. The CDR3 here is CASSTTGESYEQYF. CDR3 in DNA: TGTGCCAGCAGCACAACGGGAGAGTCCTACGAGCAGTACTTC.

This rearrangement joins TRBV28 to TRBJ1-2; weak D call: TRBD1 (5 bases). V lost 6 bases and J 7 bases, leaving 18 bases between the germline ends. Germline CDR1 reads MDHEN; CDR2 reads SYDVKM. The CDR3 consists of 14 residues. The CDR3 DNA reads TGTGCCAGCAGCGTCTCTCGGGGGAGAGTTGGCTACACCTTC. Translating gives CASSVSRGRVGYTF.

The chain has TRBV12-3 or TRBV12-4 and TRBJ2-7; the match to TRBD1 covers 7 bases. CDR3 length: 13 residues. V lost 8 bases to trimming and J lost 2 bases; unmatched junction nucleotides: 6. CDR3 nucleotide sequence: TGTGCCAGCGCAATAGGGACAGCCTACGAGCAGTACTTC. Protein product: CASAIGTAYEQYF.

CDR3 amino acids: CASKDTLNTEAFF. The CDR3 nucleotides read TGTGCCAGCAAGGACACCCTAAACACTGAAGCTTTCTTT. The chain employs TRBV2 and TRBJ1-1; D perhaps matches TRBD1 (5 bases). Trimming left V 7 bases short and J 2 bases short, with 11 bases between. Germline loops: CDR1 SNHLY, CDR2 FYNNEI. The CDR3 length is 13 residues.

The chain employs TRBV27 and TRBJ2-1, with TRBD2 matching over 11 bases. Germline lookup yields CDR1 MNHEY and CDR2 SMNVEV (reference sequence). Losses at the gene ends were 2 bases for V and 0 bases for J; bases not matched to a gene: 3. The CDR3 loop spans 17 amino acids. The CDR3 nucleotides read TGTGCCAGCAGTTTAAAACTAGCGGGAGCCTCCTACAATGAGCAGTTCTTC. Its translation is CASSLKLAGASYNEQFF.

The CDR3 DNA is TGTGCCAGTAGTATGTCGAGGGAGGTGCCCCAGCATTTT. Translating gives CASSMSREVPQHF. This chain links TRBV19 with TRBJ1-5; D gene uncertain. This CDR3 spans 13 amino acids. The V end lost 3 bases, the J end lost 9 bases, and 12 bases lay between the germline ends. The germline gives CDR1 LNHDA, CDR2 SQIVND (reference sequence).

V is TRBV28 and J is TRBJ1-2; TRBD1 agrees at 10 bases. CDR1 is MDHEN and CDR2 is SYDVKM in the germline V gene. Trimming removed 3 bases from V and 0 bases from J; junction bases left unmatched: 7. The CDR3 consists of 17 residues. The CDR3 DNA reads TGTGCCAGCAGTTTGAACCCGGGACAGGGGACTAACTATGGCTACACCTTC. It is translated as CASSLNPGQGTNYGYTF.

This chain uses TRBV5-6 with TRBJ2-7, with 7 nucleotides matching TRBD1. The CDR3 has 15 residues. V shed 1 base and J 3 bases; nucleotides not matched to a gene: 7. Germline loops: CDR1 SGHDT, CDR2 YYEEEE. CDR3 residues: CASSLMTGQGYEQYF. DNA of the CDR3: TGTGCCAGCAGCTTGATGACAGGGCAAGGCTACGAGCAGTACTTC.

The J gene is TRBJ2-7, the V gene TRBV6-5; no clear D gene. CDR3 length: 13 amino acids. V was trimmed by 6 bases and J by 3 bases, leaving 12 bases between them. Looked up from germline, CDR1 is MNHEY and CDR2 is SVGAGI. The CDR3 nucleotides read TGTGCCAGCAGGATGGCGGATCGCTACGAGCAGTACTTC. Translation: CASRMADRYEQYF.

Here the CDR3 reads CASTTPGQGSDTQYF. The CDR3, as DNA: TGTGCCAGCACAACGCCGGGACAGGGATCAGATACGCAGTATTTT. This chain uses TRBV28 with TRBJ2-3, with 9 bases lining up with TRBD1. Losses at the gene ends were 7 bases for V and 4 bases for J; bases not matched to a gene: 9. The CDR3 consists of 15 residues. Germline CDR1 MDHEN, CDR2 SYDVKM.

The chain employs TRBV15 and TRBJ1-6, with D hard to call. With 7 bases removed from V and 0 bases from J, the gap between germline ends came to 7 bases. The CDR3 runs to 14 residues. CDR1 LNHNV and CDR2 YYDKDF come from the germline V gene (reference sequence). The CDR3 DNA reads TGTGCCACCACCAGGAGCTCCTATAATTCACCCCTCCACTTT. Protein: CATTRSSYNSPLHF.

The V gene is TRBV19, the J gene TRBJ1-5, with TRBD1 matching over 11 bases. The length of the CDR3 is 17 residues. In germline, CDR1 is LNHDA, CDR2 SQIVND (reference sequence). Losses at the gene ends were 3 bases for V and 0 bases for J; bases not matched to a gene: 4. CDR3 sequence reads: CASSMGQGVRSNQPQHF. CDR3 bases: TGTGCCAGTAGTATGGGACAGGGGGTTCGTAGCAATCAGCCCCAGCATTTT.

The genes are TRBV2 and TRBJ1-5, with 8 nucleotides matching TRBD1. The germline gives CDR1 SNHLY, CDR2 FYNNEI. Germline trimming cut 8 bases from V and 7 bases from J; bases unmatched to any gene: 4. The CDR3 sequence is 12 residues long. CDR3 region: CASGQGRQPQHF. The DNA of the CDR3 is TGTGCCAGCGGACAGGGACGACAGCCCCAGCATTTT.

The chain's CDR3 is CASSLIVTYEQYF. The DNA for the CDR3 is TGTGCCAGCAGCTTGATCGTAACCTACGAGCAGTACTTC. The chain carries TRBV5-8 and TRBJ2-7, with D unclear. The ends were cut back, 1 base at V and 2 bases at J, with 7 bases in the middle. Looked up from germline, CDR1 is SGHTS and CDR2 is YDEGEE. The CDR3 is 13 residues long.